Here is one TCR beta chain with its context. The sample comes from a study of blood T cell repertoires in COVID-19. Study-wide background: Italy, Spain and the United States were the sources of the convalescent and acute COVID-19 samples. Nucleic acid was either cDNA or gDNA, and it came from T cells, B-cell-depleted T cells, or PBMCs.

V was trimmed by 4 bases and J by 1 base, leaving 8 bases between them. This CDR3 contains 14 residues. Germline assignment: CDR1 MNHNY and CDR2 SVGAGI (reference sequence). Original analysis: Counts of nucleated cells, estimated from reference gene primer amplification, were obtained. Libraries were prepared by immunoSEQ multiplex PCR; TCRdb keeps only in-frame clonotypes and omits some of them. The V and J calls and clone size were taken over from that table, and D and trimming were inferred from the DNA. The sample yields roughly 49,000 clones, approximately 95% seen once. Seattle's cohort entered during active infection and was followed longitudinally.

The clonotype originates from a man aged 55 to 70 with COVID-19, enrolled during active disease. Sequencing was carried out using peripheral blood. The chain recombines TRBV6-6 with TRBJ1-3, with a possible D match to TRBD1 (6 bases). The CDR3 nucleotides read TGTGCCAGCAGTTCGGACAGATCTGGAAACACCATATATTTT. It is translated as CASSSDRSGNTIYF.